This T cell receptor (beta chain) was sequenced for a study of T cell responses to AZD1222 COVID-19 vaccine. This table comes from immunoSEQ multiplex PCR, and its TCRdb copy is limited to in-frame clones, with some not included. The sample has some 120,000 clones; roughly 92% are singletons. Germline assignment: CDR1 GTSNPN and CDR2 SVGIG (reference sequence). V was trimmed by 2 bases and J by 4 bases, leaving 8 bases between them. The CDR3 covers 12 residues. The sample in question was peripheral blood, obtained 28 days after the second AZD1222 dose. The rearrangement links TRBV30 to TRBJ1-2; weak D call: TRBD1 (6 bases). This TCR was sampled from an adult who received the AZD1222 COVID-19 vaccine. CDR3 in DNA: TGTGCCTGGAGTACAGGGAGCTATGGCTACACCTTC. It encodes CAWSTGSYGYTF.